The clone carrying this T cell receptor beta chain was counted only a few times. The data derive from a study of T-cell memory formation after mild COVID-19. TCRdb re-analysed the 5' RACE reads in MiXCR, keeping a single row per CDR3 protein. The data hold fewer than 700,000 distinct CDR3 sequences, with more than 15% observed a single time. This receptor was taken from an adult woman who had mild COVID-19 (a few samples of this study predate the infection). Cell type and time point are not known. Material for sequencing was PBMCs or a T cell subset sorted from them (not recorded which).

The CDR3 nucleotides read TGTGCCAGTATGGAGAAGCCACAGTCGGATACGCAGTATTTT. This codes for CASMEKPQSDTQYF. The chain has TRBV19 and TRBJ2-3; D uncertain. This CDR3 is built from 14 residues. The germline V gene has CDR1 LNHDA and CDR2 SQIVND (reference sequence). V was pared by 7 bases and J by 6 bases, with 17 bases between. Full variable domain (remainder filled in from reference TRBV19 and TRBJ2-3): DGGITQSPKYLFRKEGQNVTLSCEQNLNHDAMYWYRQDPGQGLRLIYYSQIVNDFQKGDIAEGYSVSREKKESFPLTVTSAQKNPTAFYLCASMEKPQSDTQYFGPGTRLTVL.